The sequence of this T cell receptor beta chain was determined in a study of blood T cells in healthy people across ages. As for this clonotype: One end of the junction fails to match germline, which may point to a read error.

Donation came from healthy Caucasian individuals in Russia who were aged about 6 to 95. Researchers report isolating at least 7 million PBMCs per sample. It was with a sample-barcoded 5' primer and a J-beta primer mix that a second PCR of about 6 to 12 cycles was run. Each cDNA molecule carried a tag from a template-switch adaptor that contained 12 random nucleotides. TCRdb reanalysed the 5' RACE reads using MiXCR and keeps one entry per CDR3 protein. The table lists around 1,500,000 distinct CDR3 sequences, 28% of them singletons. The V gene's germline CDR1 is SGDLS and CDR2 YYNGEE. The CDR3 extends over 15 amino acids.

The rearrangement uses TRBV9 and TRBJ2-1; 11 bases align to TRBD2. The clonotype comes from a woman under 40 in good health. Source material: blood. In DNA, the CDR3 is TGTGCCAGCAGCCCGACTAGCGGGACATACAATAAGCAGTTCTTC. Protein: CASSPTSGTYNKQFF.